The clone carrying this TCR beta chain has just a few counts. What it binds is unknown. The sample belongs to a study of identical twins. It was template switching that added a universal primer site, and there were unique molecular identifiers on the cDNA. TCRdb passed the 5' RACE reads through MiXCR, listing each CDR3 protein once. The table records 1.5 million or so distinct CDR3 sequences, about 30% of them present only once. The donor group consisted entirely of healthy Caucasians. The CDR3 runs to 15 residues. With V trimmed by 6 bases and J by 2 bases, 10 bases remained unmatched. The germline V gene encodes CDR1 DFQATT and CDR2 SNEGSKA (reference sequence). Study observations and caveats: Abundant beta clonotypes from cord blood had fewer insertions, unlike memory repertoires, which showed none.

Sequencing used cord blood. The gene calls are TRBV20-1 and TRBJ2-3, with 8 positions matching TRBD2. The source of this sequence is a newborn girl in good health. The DNA of the CDR3 is TGCAGTGCCTATGGGATAGCGGGGCCCACAGATACGCAGTATTTT. Translation gives CSAYGIAGPTDTQYF.